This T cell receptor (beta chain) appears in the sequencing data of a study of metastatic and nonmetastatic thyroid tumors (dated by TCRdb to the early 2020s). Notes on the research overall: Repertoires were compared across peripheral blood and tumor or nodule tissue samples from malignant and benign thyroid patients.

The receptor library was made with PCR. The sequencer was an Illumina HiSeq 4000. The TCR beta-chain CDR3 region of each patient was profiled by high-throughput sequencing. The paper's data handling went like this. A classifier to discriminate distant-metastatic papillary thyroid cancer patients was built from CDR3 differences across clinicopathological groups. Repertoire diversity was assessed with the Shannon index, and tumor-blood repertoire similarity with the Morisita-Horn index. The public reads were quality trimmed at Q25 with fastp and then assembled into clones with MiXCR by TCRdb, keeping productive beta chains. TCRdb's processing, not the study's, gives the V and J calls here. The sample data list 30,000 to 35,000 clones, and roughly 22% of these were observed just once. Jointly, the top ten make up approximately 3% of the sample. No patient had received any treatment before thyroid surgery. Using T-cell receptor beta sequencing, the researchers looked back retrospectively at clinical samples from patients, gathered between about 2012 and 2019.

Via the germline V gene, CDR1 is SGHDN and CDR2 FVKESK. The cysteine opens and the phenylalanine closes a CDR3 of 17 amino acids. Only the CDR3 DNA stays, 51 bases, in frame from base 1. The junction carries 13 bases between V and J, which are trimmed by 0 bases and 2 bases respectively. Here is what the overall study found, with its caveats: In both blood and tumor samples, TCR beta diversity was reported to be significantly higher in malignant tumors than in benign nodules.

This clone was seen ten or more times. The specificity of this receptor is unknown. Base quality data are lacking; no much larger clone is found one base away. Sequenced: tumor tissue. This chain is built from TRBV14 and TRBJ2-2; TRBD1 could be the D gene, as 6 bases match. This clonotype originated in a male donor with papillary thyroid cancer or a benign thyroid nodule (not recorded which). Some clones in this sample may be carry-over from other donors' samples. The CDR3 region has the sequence CASSQEKWTVNTGELFF. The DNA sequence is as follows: TGTGCCAGCAGCCAAGAGAAATGGACAGTAAACACCGGGGAGCTGTTTTTT. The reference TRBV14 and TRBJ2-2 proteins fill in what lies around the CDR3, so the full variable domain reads EAGVTQFPSHSVIEKGQTVTLRCDPISGHDNLYWYRRVMGKEIKFLLHFVKESKQDESGMPNNRFLAERTGGTYSTLKVQPAELEDSGVYFCASSQEKWTVNTGELFFGEGSRLTVL.